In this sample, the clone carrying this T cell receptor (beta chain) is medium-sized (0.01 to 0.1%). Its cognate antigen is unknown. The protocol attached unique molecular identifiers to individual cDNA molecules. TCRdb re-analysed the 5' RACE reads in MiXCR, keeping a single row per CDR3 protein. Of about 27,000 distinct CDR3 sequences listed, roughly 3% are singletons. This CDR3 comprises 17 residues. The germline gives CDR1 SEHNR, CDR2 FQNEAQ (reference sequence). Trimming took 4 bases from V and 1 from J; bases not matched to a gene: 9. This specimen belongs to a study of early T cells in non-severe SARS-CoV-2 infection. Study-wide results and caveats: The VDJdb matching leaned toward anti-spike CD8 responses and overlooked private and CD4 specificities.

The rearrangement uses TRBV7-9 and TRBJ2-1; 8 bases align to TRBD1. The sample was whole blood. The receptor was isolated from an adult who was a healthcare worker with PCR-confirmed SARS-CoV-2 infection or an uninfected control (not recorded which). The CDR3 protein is CASSSPTGVGSYNEQFF. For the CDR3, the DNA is TGTGCCAGCAGCTCACCGACAGGGGTGGGATCCTACAATGAGCAGTTCTTC.